The 18 T cell receptor beta chains presented below share a single source sample, sequenced in a study of CD8 T cells in acute hepatitis C reinfection. The sample's time point: naive CD8 control sorted from an acute-time-point sample. Profiling relied on immunoSEQ multiplex PCR, and the TCRdb table lists in-frame clones only, not all of them. The sample lists 38,000 or so clones, more than 75% seen once, with 0.5% in the top ten. The source material was naive CD8+ T cells from PBMCs. Receptors originate from a man aged 30 to 39 with chronic hepatitis C.

The chain uses TRBV5-8 and TRBJ1-1; D gene unclear. The CDR3 loop spans 15 amino acids. Germline-derived CDR1 and CDR2 are SGHTS and YDEGEE. Trimming left V 4 bases short and J 3 bases short, with 16 bases between. In nucleotides, the CDR3 is TGTGCCAGCAGCCGGCATATAGGGCTTGACACTGAAGCTTTCTTT. Its protein product is CASSRHIGLDTEAFF.

The chain is built from TRBV9 and TRBJ2-6; D might be TRBD1 (6 bases). The V gene's germline CDR1 is SGDLS and CDR2 YYNGEE. The V and J ends lost 6 bases and 2 bases respectively, with 21 bases between them. CDR3 length: 18 amino acids. DNA for the CDR3: TGTGCCAGCAAGGGGGTCTCAGGGCGGCCGCCTGGGGCCAACGTCCTGACTTTC. Translation: CASKGVSGRPPGANVLTF.

This clone showed up just once. The V gene is TRBV27, the J gene TRBJ2-3; D call uncertain. The CDR3 covers 17 residues. Germline V lookup: CDR1 MNHEY, CDR2 SMNVEV (reference sequence). Trimming left V 3 bases short and J 4 bases short, with 20 bases between. In DNA form, the CDR3 reads TGTGCCAGCAGTTTTCATCTGACGGTCTGCCCCCCAGATACGCAGTATTTT. This sequence encodes CASSFHLTVCPPDTQYF.

The V and J genes are TRBV2 and TRBJ2-1; D unclear. CDR3 length: 13 residues. The germline CDR1 and CDR2 sequences are SNHLY and FYNNEI. The V and J ends lost 4 bases and 6 bases respectively, with 10 bases between them. DNA for the CDR3: TGTGCCAGCAGTGTTGGGGTGGGCAATGAGCAGTTCTTC. It codes for CASSVGVGNEQFF.

The genes are TRBV7-2 and TRBJ2-1; D ambiguous. Germline CDR1 reads SGHTA; CDR2 reads FQGNSA. V lost 5 bases and J lost 2, with 16 bases in between. This CDR3 is built from 16 residues. The CDR3 bases are TGTGCCAGCAGCCCCCTGGGGAATGGGGCCTACAATGAGCAGTTCTTC. Its protein is CASSPLGNGAYNEQFF.

The V call is TRBV5-1, the J call TRBJ2-1, with 12 bases fitting TRBD2. V shed 3 bases, J shed 6 bases, and the junction held 10 bases outside the gene matches. The CDR3 is made up of 17 amino acids. CDR1 and CDR2 (germline): SGHRS, YFSETQ. CDR3 sequence reads: CASSWYLAGGPGNEQFF. As DNA, the CDR3 is TGCGCCAGCAGCTGGTATCTAGCGGGAGGGCCTGGCAATGAGCAGTTCTTC.

V usage is TRBV11-2 and J usage is TRBJ2-7, with D unclear. CDR3 length: 12 amino acids. The V and J ends lost 3 bases and 3 bases respectively, with 6 bases between them. From germline, CDR1 is SGHAT and CDR2 FQNNGV. This CDR3 reads CASSFLGYEQYF. CDR3 sequence (DNA): TGTGCCAGCAGCTTTTTAGGCTACGAGCAGTACTTC.

The chain links TRBV14 to TRBJ2-7, with D tentatively TRBD1 or TRBD2 (5 bases each). In germline, CDR1 is SGHDN, CDR2 FVKESK. Trimming pared 0 bases from V and 5 bases from J, leaving 14 bases between. This CDR3 spans 15 amino acids. The CDR3 sequence: CASSQDLGGRDEQYF. CDR3 nucleotide sequence: TGTGCCAGCAGCCAAGATCTTGGGGGACGCGACGAGCAGTACTTC.

J is TRBJ2-7 and V is TRBV11-2; no clear D gene. Trimming pared 2 bases from V and 2 bases from J, leaving 10 bases between. The V gene's germline CDR1 is SGHAT and CDR2 FQNNGV. The CDR3 is 14 residues long. The DNA of the CDR3 is TGTGCCAGCAGCTTACTGCCCACGACCTACGAGCAGTACTTC. Protein: CASSLLPTTYEQYF. The full variable domain, completed using reference TRBV11-2 and TRBJ2-7, is EAGVAQSPRYKIIEKRQSVAFWCNPISGHATLYWYQQILGQGPKLLIQFQNNGVVDDSQLPKDRFSAERLKGVDSTLKIQPAKLEDSAVYLCASSLLPTTYEQYFGPGTRLTVT.

This clone was counted a single time. The J gene is TRBJ1-2, the V gene TRBV6-5; 7 nucleotides line up with TRBD1. The V segment lost 5 bases and the J segment 5 bases; nucleotides outside the gene matches: 5. This CDR3 region has 13 residues. Germline V lookup: CDR1 MNHEY, CDR2 SVGAGI. CDR3 DNA sequence: TGTGCCAGCAGTACGGGACAGTCATATGGCTACACCTTC. Translation: CASSTGQSYGYTF.

The chain employs TRBV4-3 and TRBJ2-7; maybe TRBD1 (5 bases). The CDR3 spans 16 residues. Germline values: CDR1 LGHNA, CDR2 YSLEER. V lost 3 bases to trimming and J lost 3 bases, with 18 bases between them. CDR3 nucleotides: TGCGCCAGCAGCCAGACCGACAGCGACCTACTCTACGAGCAGTACTTC. This translates into CASSQTDSDLLYEQYF.

The chain links TRBV4-1 to TRBJ2-7; D call uncertain. Trimming pared 4 bases from V and 0 bases from J, leaving 10 bases between. The CDR3 is made up of 14 amino acids. From germline, CDR1 is MGHRA and CDR2 YSYEKL. CDR3 in amino acids: CASSPARSSYEQYF. The CDR3 DNA reads as TGCGCCAGCAGCCCGGCCAGGAGCTCCTACGAGCAGTACTTC.

A few counts support this clone. This sequence joins TRBV5-1 and TRBJ2-2; no reliable D call. Germline CDR1 and CDR2: SGHRS and YFSETQ. Between the trimmed V and J ends, which lost 0 bases and 6 bases, there was a span of 9 bases. The CDR3 runs 14 residues. CDR3 in DNA: TGCGCCAGCAGCTTGGATGTCCGAGCCGGGGAGCTGTTTTTT. Amino acid sequence: CASSLDVRAGELFF.

V usage is TRBV19 and J usage is TRBJ1-4; a possible D gene is TRBD1 (5 bases). V was clipped by 5 bases and J by 4 bases, with 11 bases between them. The length of the CDR3 is 14 residues. CDR1 and CDR2 from the germline V gene are LNHDA and SQIVND (reference sequence). As DNA, the CDR3 is TGTGCCAGTAGTTTTGGGGGGAGTAATGAAAAACTGTTTTTT. It translates to CASSFGGSNEKLFF.

The genes are TRBV6-1 and TRBJ2-7; tentatively, D is TRBD2 (6 bases). Trimming cost V 3 bases and J 0 bases, with 6 bases left between them. Germline V gene lookup returns CDR1 MNHNS and CDR2 SASEGT. There are 13 residues in the CDR3. The CDR3 loop reads CASSETSSYEQYF. Written as DNA, the CDR3 is TGTGCCAGCAGTGAGACTAGCTCCTACGAGCAGTACTTC.

A remark on this clone: Other DNA sequences in the same sample also yield this CDR3. The chain uses TRBV5-1 and TRBJ2-7; 9 bases fit TRBD1. CDR1 and CDR2 from the germline V gene are SGHRS and YFSETQ. The CDR3 contains 14 residues. The junction had 5 bases not matched to a gene; V was cut back by 5 bases and J by 2 bases. This CDR3 reads CASSLGQGAYEQYF. In DNA form, the CDR3 reads TGCGCCAGCAGTCTGGGACAGGGAGCCTACGAGCAGTACTTC.

The chain has TRBV7-8 and TRBJ1-2; D is undetermined. This CDR3 spans 15 amino acids. Germline-derived CDR1 and CDR2 are SGHVS and FQNEAQ. Between the trimmed V and J ends, which lost 2 bases and 4 bases, there was a span of 14 bases. The CDR3 DNA sequence: TGTGCCAGCAGCTTACCTCTGGAGGTCTTCTATGGCTACACCTTC. Translated, it gives CASSLPLEVFYGYTF.

The chain recombines TRBV27 with TRBJ2-7; unclear D gene. From germline, CDR1 is MNHEY and CDR2 SMNVEV (reference sequence). Trimming cost V 4 bases and J 0 bases, with 13 bases left between them. The CDR3 runs 15 residues. CDR3 sequence reads: CASSWAKGSSYEQYF. Here the CDR3 DNA reads TGTGCCAGCAGTTGGGCCAAGGGAAGCTCCTACGAGCAGTACTTC.